This T cell receptor beta chain was profiled in a study of blood T cell repertoires in COVID-19. The wider study: The United States, Italy and Spain provided the acute and convalescent COVID-19 samples. Nucleic acid was either cDNA or gDNA, and it came from T cells, B-cell-depleted T cells, or PBMCs.

The CDR3 is made up of 16 amino acids. The V gene end was trimmed by 3 bases and the J gene end by 9 bases; junction bases not matched to a gene: 9. The V gene's germline CDR1 is SGHTA and CDR2 FQGNSA. As processed by the authors: Estimated nucleated cell counts came from reference gene primer amplification. Generated by immunoSEQ multiplex PCR, the TCRdb table keeps only in-frame clones and is missing some. Clone size and the V and J calls come from that table; the DNA yielded D and trimming. This table holds 300,000 to 450,000 clones, more than 80% found once. The Seattle patients, enrolled during active infection, were followed longitudinally.

The J gene is TRBJ2-1, the V gene TRBV7-2; 12 bases map to TRBD2. This TCR came from a woman in her 30s with COVID-19, enrolled during active disease. Input material: peripheral blood. This chain's CDR3 is CASSFVLAGGLGEQFF. CDR3 bases: TGTGCCAGCAGCTTTGTTCTAGCGGGGGGGCTGGGTGAGCAGTTCTTC.